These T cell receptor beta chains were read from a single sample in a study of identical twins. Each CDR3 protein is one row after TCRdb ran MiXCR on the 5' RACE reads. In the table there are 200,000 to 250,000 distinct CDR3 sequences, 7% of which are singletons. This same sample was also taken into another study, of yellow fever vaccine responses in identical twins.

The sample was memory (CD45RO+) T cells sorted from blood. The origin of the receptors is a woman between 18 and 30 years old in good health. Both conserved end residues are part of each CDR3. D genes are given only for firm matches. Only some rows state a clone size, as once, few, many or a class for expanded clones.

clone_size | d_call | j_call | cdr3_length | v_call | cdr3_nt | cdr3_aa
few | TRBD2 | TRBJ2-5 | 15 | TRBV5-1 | TGCGCCAGCAGCTTGATCAGCGGGAGCCAAGAGACCCAGTACTTC | CASSLISGSQETQYF
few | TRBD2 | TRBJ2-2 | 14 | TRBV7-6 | TGTGCCAGCAGCTGGGGGGGGAACACCGGGGAGCTGTTTTTT | CASSWGGNTGELFF
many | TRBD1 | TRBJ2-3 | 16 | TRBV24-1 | TGTGCCACCAGTGAAAGACAGGGGGATGCTACAGATACGCAGTATTTT | CATSERQGDATDTQYF
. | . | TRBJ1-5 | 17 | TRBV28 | TGTGCCAGCAGGCCCCCCGAAGGCGGGGGACGCAATCAGCCCCAGCATTTT | CASRPPEGGGRNQPQHF
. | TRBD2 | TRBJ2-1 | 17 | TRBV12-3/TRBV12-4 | TGTGCCAGCAGTTTAACTCGTCTAGCGGGAGGTTTAAATGAGCAGTTCTTC | CASSLTRLAGGLNEQFF
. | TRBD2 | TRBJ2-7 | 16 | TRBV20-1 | TGCAGTGCCACCCCGGGACTAGCGGGAACCTTCTACGAGCAGTACTTC | CSATPGLAGTFYEQYF
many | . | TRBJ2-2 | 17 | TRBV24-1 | TGTGCCACCAGTGACGGAAAAACAGCTAACTTTGGCGGGGAGCTGTTTTTT | CATSDGKTANFGGELFF
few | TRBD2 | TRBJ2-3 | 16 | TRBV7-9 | TGTGCCAGCAGCAACCAGGGACTAGCGGGAGCGGATACGCAGTATTTT | CASSNQGLAGADTQYF
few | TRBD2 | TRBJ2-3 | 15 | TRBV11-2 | TGTGCCAGCAGTCCCAGCGGGGTGTTGACAGATACGCAGTATTTT | CASSPSGVLTDTQYF
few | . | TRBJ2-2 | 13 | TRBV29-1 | TGCAGCGTACAGGGCTCGATCACCGGGGAGCTGTTTTTT | CSVQGSITGELFF
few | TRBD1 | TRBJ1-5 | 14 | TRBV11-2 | TGTGCCAGCAGCTCGGACAGGCTCAATCAGCCCCAGCATTTT | CASSSDRLNQPQHF